The clone carrying this TCR beta chain occurred once. The assay was immunoSEQ multiplex PCR, and TCRdb's table has in-frame clones only and misses some. The top ten clones hold roughly an eighth of a sample with about 6,000 clones, roughly 84% of them seen once. This specimen belongs to a study of blood T cell repertoires in COVID-19. Whole-study context: T cells, B-cell-depleted T cells, or PBMCs supplied cDNA or gDNA.

CDR1 is MNHNS and CDR2 is SASEGT in the germline V gene. With 2 bases removed from V and 4 bases from J, the gap between germline ends came to 13 bases. The CDR3 is 15 amino acids. The TCR originated in a human donor in a cohort sampled during active COVID-19. The genes are TRBV6-1 and TRBJ2-3, with D perhaps matching TRBD2 (7 bases). Sequencing was done on a sample of peripheral blood. CDR3 loop: CASSEKGEGADTQYF. Written as DNA, the CDR3 is TGTGCCAGCAGTGAAAAGGGGGAGGGAGCAGATACGCAGTATTTT.